The following is a T cell receptor (beta chain) sequence with its context. The antigen is unknown. This record comes from a study of STAT5B mutations in CD4+ large granular lymphocyte leukemia. General study points: Compared with healthy controls (2/35), patient top clones favored TRBV06 (8/27).

The survey-level immunoSEQ assay was used. Produced via immunoSEQ multiplex PCR; TCRdb's table is partial and in-frame only. The sample contains approximately 32,000 clones, approximately 89% of which appear only once. V gave up 1 base and J gave up 3 bases, with 16 bases separating them. CDR3 length: 17 residues. Germline values: CDR1 LGHNA, CDR2 YNFKEQ. This TCR came from a human donor in good health. Specimen: CD4+ T cells from blood buffy coats. The chain employs TRBV4-2 and TRBJ1-5; D might be TRBD1 (6 bases). DNA for the CDR3: TGTGCCAGCAGCCAAGGAGACCCAGGGGCATCCAATCAGCCCCAGCATTTT. This gives the protein CASSQGDPGASNQPQHF.